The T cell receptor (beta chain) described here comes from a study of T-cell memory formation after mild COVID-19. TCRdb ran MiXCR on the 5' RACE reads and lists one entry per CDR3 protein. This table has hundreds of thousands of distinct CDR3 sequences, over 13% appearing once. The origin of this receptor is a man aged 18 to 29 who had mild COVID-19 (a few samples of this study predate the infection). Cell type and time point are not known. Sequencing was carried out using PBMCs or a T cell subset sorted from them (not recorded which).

CDR3: CASSYSPEGANVLTF. CDR3 bases: TGTGCCAGCAGTTACTCCCCGGAAGGGGCCAACGTCCTGACTTTC. V and J are TRBV6-5 and TRBJ2-6, with D hard to call. Germline CDR1 MNHEY, CDR2 SVGAGI. V was trimmed by 0 bases and J by 4 bases, leaving 7 bases between them. CDR3 length: 15 residues.